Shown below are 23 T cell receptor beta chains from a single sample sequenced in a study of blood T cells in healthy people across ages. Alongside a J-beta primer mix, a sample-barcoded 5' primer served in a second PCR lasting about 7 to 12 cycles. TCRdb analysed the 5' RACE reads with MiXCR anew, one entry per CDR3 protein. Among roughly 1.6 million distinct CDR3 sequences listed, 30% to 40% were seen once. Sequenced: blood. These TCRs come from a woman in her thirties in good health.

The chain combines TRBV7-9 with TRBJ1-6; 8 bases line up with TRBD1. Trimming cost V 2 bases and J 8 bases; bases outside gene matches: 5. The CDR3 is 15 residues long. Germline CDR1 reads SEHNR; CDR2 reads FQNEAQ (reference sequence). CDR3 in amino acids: CASSLQGAKDSPLHF. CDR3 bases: TGTGCCAGCAGCTTACAGGGGGCTAAGGATTCACCCCTCCACTTT.

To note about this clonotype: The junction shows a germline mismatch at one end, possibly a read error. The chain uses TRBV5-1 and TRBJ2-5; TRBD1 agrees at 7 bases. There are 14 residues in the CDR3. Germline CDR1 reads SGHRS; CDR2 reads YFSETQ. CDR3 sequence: CASSPGTAEETLYF. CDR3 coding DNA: TGCGCCAGCAGCCCAGGGACAGCCGAAGAGACCCTGTACTTC.

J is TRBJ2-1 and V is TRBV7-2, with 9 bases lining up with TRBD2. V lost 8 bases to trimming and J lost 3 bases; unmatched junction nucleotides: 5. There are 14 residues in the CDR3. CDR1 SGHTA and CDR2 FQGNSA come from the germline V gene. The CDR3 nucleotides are TGTGCCAGCTCGCGGGAGGGCCTCTACAATGAGCAGTTCTTC. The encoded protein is CASSREGLYNEQFF.

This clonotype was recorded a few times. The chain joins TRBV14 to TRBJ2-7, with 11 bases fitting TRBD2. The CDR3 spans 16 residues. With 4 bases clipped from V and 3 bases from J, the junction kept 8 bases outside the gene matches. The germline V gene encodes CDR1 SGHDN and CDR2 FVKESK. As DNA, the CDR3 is TGTGCCAGCAGCCCAGGGACTAGCGGACCCTACTACGAGCAGTACTTC. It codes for CASSPGTSGPYYEQYF. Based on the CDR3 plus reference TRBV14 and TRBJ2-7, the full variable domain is EAGVTQFPSHSVIEKGQTVTLRCDPISGHDNLYWYRRVMGKEIKFLLHFVKESKQDESGMPNNRFLAERTGGTYSTLKVQPAELEDSGVYFCASSPGTSGPYYEQYFGPGTRLTVT.

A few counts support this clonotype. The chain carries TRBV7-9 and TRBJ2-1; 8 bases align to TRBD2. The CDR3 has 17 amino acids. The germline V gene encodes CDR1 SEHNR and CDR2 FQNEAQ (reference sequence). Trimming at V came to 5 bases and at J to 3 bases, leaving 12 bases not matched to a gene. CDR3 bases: TGTGCCAGCAGCACCTCCGATACTAGCGGATACTACAATGAGCAGTTCTTC. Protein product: CASSTSDTSGYYNEQFF. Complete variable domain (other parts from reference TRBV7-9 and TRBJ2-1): DTGVSQNPRHKITKRGQNVTFRCDPISEHNRLYWYRQTLGQGPEFLTYFQNEAQLEKSRLLSDRFSAERPKGSFSTLEIQRTEQGDSAMYLCASSTSDTSGYYNEQFFGPGTRLTVL.

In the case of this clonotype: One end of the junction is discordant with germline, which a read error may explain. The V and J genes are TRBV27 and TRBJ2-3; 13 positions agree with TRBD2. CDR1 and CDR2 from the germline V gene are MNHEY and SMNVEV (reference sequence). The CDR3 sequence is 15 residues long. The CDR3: CASNRLAGGKDTRYF. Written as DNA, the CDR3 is TGTGCCAGCAACCGACTAGCGGGGGGCAAAGATACGCGGTATTTT.

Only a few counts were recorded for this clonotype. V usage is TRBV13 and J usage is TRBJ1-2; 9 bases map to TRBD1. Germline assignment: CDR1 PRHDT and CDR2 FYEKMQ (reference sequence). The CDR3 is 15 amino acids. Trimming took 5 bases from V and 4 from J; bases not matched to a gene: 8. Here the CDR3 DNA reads TGTGCCAGCAGCACCTGGGACAGGGAGACCTATGGCTACACCTTC. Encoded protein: CASSTWDRETYGYTF.

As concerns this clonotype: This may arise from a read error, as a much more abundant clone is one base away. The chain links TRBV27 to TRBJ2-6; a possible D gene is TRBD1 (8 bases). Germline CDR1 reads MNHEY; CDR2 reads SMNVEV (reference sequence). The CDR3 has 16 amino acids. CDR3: CASSFYRGSGASVLTF. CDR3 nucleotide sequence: TGTGCCAGCAGTTTCTACAGGGGGAGCGGGGCCAGCGTCCTGACTTTC.

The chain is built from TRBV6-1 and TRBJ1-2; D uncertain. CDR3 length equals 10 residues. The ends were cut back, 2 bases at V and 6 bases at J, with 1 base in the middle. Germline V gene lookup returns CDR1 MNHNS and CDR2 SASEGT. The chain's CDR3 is CASSENGYTF. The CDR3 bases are TGTGCCAGCAGTGAAAATGGCTACACCTTC.

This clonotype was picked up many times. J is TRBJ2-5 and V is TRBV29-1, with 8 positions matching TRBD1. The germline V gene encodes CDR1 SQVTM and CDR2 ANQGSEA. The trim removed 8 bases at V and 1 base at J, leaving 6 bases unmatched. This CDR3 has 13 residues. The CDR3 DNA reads TGCAGCAACTCTCAGGGGGCCCAAGAGACCCAGTACTTC. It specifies CSNSQGAQETQYF.

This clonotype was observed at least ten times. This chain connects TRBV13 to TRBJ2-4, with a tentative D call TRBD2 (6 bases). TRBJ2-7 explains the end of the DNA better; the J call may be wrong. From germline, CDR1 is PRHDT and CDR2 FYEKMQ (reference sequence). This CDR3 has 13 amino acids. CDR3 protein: CASSLGLRGEQYF. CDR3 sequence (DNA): TGTGCCAGCAGCTTAGGCCTGCGGGGCGAGCAGTACTTC.

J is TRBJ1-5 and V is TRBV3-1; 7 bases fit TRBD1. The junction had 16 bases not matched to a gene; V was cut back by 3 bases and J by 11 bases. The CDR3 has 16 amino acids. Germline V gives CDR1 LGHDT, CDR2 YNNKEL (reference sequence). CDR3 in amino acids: CASSHAPTGSVSSQHF. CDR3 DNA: TGTGCCAGCAGCCACGCGCCGACAGGGTCTGTCTCATCCCAGCATTTT.

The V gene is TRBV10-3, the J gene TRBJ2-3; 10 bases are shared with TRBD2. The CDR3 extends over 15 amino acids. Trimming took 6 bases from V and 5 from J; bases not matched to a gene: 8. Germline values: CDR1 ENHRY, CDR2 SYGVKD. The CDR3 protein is CAISEREGRGDTQYF. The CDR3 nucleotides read TGTGCCATCAGCGAGCGGGAGGGCCGGGGAGATACGCAGTATTTT.

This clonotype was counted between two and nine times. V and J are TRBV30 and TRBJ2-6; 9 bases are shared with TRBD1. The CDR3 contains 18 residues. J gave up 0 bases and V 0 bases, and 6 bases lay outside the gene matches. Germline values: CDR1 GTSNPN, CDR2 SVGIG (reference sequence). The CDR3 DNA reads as TGTGCCTGGAGTGTTCAAACAGGGGGCGCCTCTGGGGCCAACGTCCTGACTTTC. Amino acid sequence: CAWSVQTGGASGANVLTF.

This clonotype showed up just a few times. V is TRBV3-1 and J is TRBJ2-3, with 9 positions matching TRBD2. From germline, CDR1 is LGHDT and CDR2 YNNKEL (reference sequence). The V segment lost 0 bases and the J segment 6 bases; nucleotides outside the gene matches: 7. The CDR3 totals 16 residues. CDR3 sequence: CASSQEALAGADTQYF. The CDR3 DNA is TGTGCCAGCAGCCAAGAGGCACTAGCGGGTGCGGATACGCAGTATTTT.

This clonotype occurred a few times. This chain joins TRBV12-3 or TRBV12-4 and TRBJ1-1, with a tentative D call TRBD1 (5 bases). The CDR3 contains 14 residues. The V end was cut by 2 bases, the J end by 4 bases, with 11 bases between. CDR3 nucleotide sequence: TGTGCCAGCAGTTTAACAGGCCCGGGCACTGAAGCTTTCTTT. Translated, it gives CASSLTGPGTEAFF.

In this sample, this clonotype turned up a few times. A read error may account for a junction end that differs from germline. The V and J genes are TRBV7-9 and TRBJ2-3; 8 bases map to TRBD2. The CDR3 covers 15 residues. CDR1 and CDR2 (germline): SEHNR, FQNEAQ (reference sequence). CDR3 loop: CASSTLAGSTDAQYF. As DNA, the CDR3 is TGTGCCAGCAGCACTCTAGCGGGTAGCACAGATGCGCAGTATTTT.

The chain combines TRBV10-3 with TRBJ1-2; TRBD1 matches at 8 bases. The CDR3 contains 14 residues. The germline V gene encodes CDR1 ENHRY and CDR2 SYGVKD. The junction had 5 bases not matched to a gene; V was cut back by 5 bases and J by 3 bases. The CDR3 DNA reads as TGTGCCATCAGTAACGGGGACAGGTACTATGGCTACACCTTC. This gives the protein CAISNGDRYYGYTF.

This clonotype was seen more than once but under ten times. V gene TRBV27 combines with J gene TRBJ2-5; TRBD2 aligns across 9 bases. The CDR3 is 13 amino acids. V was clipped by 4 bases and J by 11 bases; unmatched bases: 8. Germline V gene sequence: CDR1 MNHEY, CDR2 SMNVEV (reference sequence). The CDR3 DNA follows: TGTGCCAGCAGTTGGGGACTAGCACGAGAGCAGTACTTC. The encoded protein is CASSWGLAREQYF.

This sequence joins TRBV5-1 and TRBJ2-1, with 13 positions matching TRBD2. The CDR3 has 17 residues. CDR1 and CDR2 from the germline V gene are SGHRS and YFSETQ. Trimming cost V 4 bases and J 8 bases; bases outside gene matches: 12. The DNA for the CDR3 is TGCGCCAGCAGCCCAGGACCGACTAGCGGGAGGTTAGATGAGCAGTTCTTC. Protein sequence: CASSPGPTSGRLDEQFF.

The CDR3 DNA follows: TGTGCCAGCAGCAGATCACCCGAAACAGGGTATGGCTACACCTTC. Its translation is CASSRSPETGYGYTF. This chain links TRBV9 with TRBJ1-2, with TRBD1 as a possible D gene (6 bases). The V gene lost 4 bases and the J gene lost 5 bases, with 18 bases spanning the gap. Germline V gene lookup returns CDR1 SGDLS and CDR2 YYNGEE. The CDR3 runs to 15 residues.

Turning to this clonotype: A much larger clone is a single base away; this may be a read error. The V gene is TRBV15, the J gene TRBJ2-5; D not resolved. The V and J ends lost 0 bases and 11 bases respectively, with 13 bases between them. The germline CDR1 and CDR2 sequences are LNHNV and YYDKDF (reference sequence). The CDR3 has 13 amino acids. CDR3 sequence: CATSRDRNNEQYF. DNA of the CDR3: TGTGCCACCAGCAGAGATCGGAATAATGAGCAGTACTTC.

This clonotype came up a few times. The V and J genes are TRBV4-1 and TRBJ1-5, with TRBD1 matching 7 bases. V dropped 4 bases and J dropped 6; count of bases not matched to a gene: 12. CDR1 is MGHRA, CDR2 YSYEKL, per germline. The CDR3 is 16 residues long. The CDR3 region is CASSRFGTAASQPQHF. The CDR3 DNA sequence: TGCGCCAGCAGCCGATTCGGGACAGCTGCGAGTCAGCCCCAGCATTTT.